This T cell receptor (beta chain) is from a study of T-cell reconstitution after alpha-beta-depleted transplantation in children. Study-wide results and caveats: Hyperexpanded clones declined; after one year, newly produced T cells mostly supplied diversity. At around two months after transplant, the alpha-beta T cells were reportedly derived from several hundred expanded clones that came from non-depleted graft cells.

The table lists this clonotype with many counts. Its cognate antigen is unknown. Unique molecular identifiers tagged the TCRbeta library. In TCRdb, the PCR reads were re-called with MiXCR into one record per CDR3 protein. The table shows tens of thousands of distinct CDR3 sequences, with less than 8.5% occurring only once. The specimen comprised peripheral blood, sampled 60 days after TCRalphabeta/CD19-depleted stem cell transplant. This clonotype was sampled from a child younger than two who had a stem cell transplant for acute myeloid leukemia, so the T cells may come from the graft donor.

In DNA form, the CDR3 reads TGTGCCAGCTTCTTAAGGACAGACCCTAGCACAGATACGCAGTATTTT. Protein sequence: CASFLRTDPSTDTQYF. The rearrangement uses TRBV11-2 and TRBJ2-3; tentative D call: TRBD1 (6 bases). CDR1 and CDR2 (germline): SGHAT, FQNNGV. The V end was cut by 8 bases, the J end by 0 bases, with 18 bases between. CDR3 size: 16 residues.